In this sample, the clone carrying this T cell receptor beta chain turned up a few times. In the authors' methods: The assay estimated nucleated cells by amplifying reference gene primers. TCRdb's table, derived via immunoSEQ multiplex PCR, lists solely in-frame clones and lacks some. Clonal size and the V and J genes are those of that table, whereas D and trimming came from the DNA. The sample has roughly 250,000 clones, approximately 83% seen once. This sample was included in a study of blood T cell repertoires in COVID-19. In the study overall: Collection of acute and convalescent COVID-19 samples took place in the United States, Italy and Spain. T cells, B-cell-depleted T cells, or PBMCs provided the cDNA or gDNA that served as material.

V was cut by 0 bases and J by 6 bases, with 8 bases left in between. The germline gives CDR1 GTSNPN, CDR2 SVGIG (reference sequence). The CDR3 sequence is 12 residues long. The sample comprised peripheral blood. The V gene is TRBV30, the J gene TRBJ1-1; D gene uncertain. The receptor was isolated from a woman at least 80 years old with acute or convalescent COVID-19. This CDR3 is CAWSVWQAEAFF. CDR3 coding DNA: TGTGCCTGGAGTGTATGGCAAGCTGAAGCTTTCTTT.